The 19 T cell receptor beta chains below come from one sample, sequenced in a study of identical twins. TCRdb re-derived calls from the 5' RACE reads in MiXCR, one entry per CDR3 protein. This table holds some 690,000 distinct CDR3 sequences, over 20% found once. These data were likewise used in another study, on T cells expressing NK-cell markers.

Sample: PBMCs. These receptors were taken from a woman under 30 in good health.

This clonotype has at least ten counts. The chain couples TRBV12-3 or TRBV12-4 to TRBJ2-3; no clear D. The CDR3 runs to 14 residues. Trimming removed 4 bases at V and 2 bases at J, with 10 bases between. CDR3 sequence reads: CASSSMANTDTQYF. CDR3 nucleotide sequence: TGTGCCAGCAGTTCGATGGCCAACACAGATACGCAGTATTTT.

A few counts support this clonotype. This chain's CDR3 is CSARAKDQPQHF. DNA for the CDR3: TGCAGTGCTAGAGCTAAAGATCAGCCCCAGCATTTT. The chain recombines TRBV20-1 with TRBJ1-5; D not certain. With 1 base removed from V and 5 bases from J, the gap between germline ends came to 6 bases. Germline CDR1 reads DFQATT; CDR2 reads SNEGSKA (reference sequence). The CDR3 extends over 12 amino acids.

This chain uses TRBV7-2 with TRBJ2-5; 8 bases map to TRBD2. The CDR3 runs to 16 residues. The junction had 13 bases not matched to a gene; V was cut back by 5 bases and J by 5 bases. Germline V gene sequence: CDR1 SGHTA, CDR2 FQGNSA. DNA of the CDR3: TGTGCCAGCAGCAGGACTAGCTGGGGATGGGAGGAGACCCAGTACTTC. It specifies CASSRTSWGWEETQYF.

The CDR3, as DNA: TGTGCCAGCAAGTCTTTCGGGGGGACCCAGTACTTC. Translation gives CASKSFGGTQYF. This chain joins TRBV12-3 or TRBV12-4 and TRBJ2-5; tentatively, D is TRBD2 (6 bases). The CDR3 has 12 residues. V gave up 7 bases and J gave up 7 bases, with 13 bases separating them.

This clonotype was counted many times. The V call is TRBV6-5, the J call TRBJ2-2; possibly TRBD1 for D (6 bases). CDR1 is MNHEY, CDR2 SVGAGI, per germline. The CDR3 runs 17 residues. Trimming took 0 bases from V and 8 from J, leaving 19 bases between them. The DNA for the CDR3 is TGTGCCAGCAGTTACTCGATGGGGGCCCCCAGACCGGGGGAGCTGTTTTTT. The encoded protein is CASSYSMGAPRPGELFF.

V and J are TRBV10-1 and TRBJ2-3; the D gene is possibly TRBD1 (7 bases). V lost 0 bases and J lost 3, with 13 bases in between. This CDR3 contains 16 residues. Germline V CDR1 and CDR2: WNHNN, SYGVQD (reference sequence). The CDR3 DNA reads TGCGCCAGCAGTGAGTCGATGGCAGGGGGGACAGATACGCAGTATTTT. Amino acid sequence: CASSESMAGGTDTQYF.

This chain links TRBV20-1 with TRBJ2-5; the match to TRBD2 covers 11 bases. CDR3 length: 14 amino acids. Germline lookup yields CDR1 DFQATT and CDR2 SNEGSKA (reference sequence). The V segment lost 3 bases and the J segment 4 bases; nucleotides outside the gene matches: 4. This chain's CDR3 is CSARIAGGPETQYF. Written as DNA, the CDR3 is TGCAGTGCTAGGATAGCGGGAGGGCCAGAGACCCAGTACTTC.

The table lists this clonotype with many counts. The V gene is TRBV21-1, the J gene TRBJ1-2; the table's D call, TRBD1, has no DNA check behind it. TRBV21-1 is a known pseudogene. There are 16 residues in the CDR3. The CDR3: CASSKAMRQGAHGYTF. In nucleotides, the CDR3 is TGTGCCAGCAGCAAAGCGATGAGACAGGGGGCACATGGCTACACCTTC.

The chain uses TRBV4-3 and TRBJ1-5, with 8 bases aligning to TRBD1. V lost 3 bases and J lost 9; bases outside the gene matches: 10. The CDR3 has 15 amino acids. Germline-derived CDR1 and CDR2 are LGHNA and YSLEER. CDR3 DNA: TGCGCCAGCAGCCAGGAACAGGGGGGATCGGGGCCCCAGCATTTT. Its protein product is CASSQEQGGSGPQHF.

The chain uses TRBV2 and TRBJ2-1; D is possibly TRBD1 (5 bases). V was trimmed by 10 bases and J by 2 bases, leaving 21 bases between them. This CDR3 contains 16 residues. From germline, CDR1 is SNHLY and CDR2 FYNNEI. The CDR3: CAIPRVGPLTYNEQFF. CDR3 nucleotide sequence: TGTGCCATCCCCAGGGTAGGCCCCCTAACCTACAATGAGCAGTTCTTC.

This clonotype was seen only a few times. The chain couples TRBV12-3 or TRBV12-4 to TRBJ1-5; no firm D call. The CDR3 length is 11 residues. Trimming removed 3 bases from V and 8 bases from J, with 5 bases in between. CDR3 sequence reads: CASSFGEPQHF. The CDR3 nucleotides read TGTGCCAGCAGTTTCGGGGAGCCCCAGCATTTT.

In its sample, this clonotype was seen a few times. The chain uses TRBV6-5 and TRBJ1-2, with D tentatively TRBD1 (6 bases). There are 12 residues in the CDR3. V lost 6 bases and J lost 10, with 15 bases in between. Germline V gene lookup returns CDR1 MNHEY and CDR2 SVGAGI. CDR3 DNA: TGTGCCAGCAGCAATAAGGGGGGTAACTACACCTTC. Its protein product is CASSNKGGNYTF.

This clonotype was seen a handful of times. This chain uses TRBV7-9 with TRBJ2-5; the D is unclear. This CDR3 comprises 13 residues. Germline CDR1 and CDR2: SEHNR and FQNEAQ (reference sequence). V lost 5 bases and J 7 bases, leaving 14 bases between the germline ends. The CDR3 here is CASSGPNWGTQYF. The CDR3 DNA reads TGTGCCAGCAGCGGGCCGAATTGGGGGACCCAGTACTTC.

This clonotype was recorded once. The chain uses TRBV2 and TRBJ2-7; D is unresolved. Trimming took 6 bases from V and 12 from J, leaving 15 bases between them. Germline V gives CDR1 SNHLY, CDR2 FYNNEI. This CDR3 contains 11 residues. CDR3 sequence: CASSFPDPGYF. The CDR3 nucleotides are TGTGCCAGCAGCTTCCCTGATCCGGGGTACTTC.

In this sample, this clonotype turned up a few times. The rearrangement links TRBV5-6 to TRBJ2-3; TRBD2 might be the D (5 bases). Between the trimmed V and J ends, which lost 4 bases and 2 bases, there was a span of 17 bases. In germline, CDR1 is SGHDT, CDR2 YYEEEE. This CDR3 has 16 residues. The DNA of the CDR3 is TGTGCCAGCAGCAGGCCGAGGCGAGACTACACAGATACGCAGTATTTT. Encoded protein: CASSRPRRDYTDTQYF.

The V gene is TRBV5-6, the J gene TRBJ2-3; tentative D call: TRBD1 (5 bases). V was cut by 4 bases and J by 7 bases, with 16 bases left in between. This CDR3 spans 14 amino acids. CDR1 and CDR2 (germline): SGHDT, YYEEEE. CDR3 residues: CASSPTGPLHTQYF. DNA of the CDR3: TGTGCCAGCAGCCCTACAGGACCCCTCCATACGCAGTATTTT. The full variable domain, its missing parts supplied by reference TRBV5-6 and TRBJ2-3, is DAGVTQSPTHLIKTRGQQVTLRCSPKSGHDTVSWYQQALGQGPQFIFQYYEEEERQRGNFPDRFSGHQFPNYSSELNVNALLLGDSALYLCASSPTGPLHTQYFGPGTRLTVL.

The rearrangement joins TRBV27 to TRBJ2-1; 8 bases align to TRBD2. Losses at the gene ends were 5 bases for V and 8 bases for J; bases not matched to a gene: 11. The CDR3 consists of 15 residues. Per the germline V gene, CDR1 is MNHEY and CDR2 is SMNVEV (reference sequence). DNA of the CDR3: TGTGCCAGCAGTCCCCGCAGCGGGAGTTACTATGAGCAGTTCTTC. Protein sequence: CASSPRSGSYYEQFF.

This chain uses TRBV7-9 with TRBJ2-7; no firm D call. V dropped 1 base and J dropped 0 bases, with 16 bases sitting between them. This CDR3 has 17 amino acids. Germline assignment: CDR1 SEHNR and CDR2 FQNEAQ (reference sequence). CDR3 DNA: TGTGCCAGCAGCTTAGGGAGAAGGGCCACGAGCTCCTACGAGCAGTACTTC. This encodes CASSLGRRATSSYEQYF.

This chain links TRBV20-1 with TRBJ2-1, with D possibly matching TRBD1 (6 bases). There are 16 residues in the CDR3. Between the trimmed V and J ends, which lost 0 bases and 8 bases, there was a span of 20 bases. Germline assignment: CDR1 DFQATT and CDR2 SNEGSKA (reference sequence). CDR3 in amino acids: CSARDPAGDSSDEQFF. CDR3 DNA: TGCAGTGCTAGAGATCCGGCAGGGGATAGTTCGGATGAGCAGTTCTTC.